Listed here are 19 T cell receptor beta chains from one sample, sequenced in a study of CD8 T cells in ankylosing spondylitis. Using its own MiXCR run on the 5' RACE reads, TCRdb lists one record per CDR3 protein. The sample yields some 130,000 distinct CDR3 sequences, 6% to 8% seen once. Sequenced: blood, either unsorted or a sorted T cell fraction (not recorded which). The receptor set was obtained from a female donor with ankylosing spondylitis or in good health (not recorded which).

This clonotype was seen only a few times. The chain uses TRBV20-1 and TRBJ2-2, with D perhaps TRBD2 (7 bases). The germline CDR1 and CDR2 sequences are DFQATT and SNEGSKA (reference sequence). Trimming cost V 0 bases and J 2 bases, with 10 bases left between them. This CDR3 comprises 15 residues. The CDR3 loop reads CSAREGGQNTGELFF. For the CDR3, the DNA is TGCAGTGCTAGAGAGGGGGGGCAAAACACCGGGGAGCTGTTTTTT.

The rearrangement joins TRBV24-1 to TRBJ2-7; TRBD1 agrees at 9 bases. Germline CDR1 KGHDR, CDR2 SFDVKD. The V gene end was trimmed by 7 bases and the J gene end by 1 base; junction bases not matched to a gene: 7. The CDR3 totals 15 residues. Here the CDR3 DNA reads TGTGCCACCAGCCCGCGGGACAGGGCATCCTACGAGCAGTACTTC. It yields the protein CATSPRDRASYEQYF.

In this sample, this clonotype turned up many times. The CDR3 is CASSQEFGGNTIYF. The CDR3 DNA follows: TGCGCCAGCAGCCAAGAATTTGGAGGAAACACCATATATTTT. V is TRBV4-1 and J is TRBJ1-3, with D hard to call. This CDR3 has 14 residues. The germline gives CDR1 MGHRA, CDR2 YSYEKL. Deletions cut 0 bases from V and 4 bases from J, with 7 bases between.

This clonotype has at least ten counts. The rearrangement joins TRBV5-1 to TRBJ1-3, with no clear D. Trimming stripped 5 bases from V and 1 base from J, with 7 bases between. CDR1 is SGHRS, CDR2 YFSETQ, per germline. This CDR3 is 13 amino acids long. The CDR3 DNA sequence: TGCGCCAGCAGTACGGGTTCTGGAAACACCATATATTTT. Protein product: CASSTGSGNTIYF.

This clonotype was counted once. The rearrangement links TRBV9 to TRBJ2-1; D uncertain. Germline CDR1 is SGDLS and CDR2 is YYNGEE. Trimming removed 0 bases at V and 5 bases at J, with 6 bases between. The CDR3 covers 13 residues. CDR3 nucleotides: TGTGCCAGCAGCGTAGTCCTTAACAATGAGCAGTTCTTC. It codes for CASSVVLNNEQFF.

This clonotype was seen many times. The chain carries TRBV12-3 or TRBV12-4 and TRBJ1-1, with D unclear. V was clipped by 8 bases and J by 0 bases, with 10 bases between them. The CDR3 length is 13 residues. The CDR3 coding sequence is TGTGCCAGCTCGTCAGAGATGAACACTGAAGCTTTCTTT. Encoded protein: CASSSEMNTEAFF.

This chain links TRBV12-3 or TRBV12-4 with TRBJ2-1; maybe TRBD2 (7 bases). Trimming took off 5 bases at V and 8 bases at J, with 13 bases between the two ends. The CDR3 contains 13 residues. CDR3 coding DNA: TGTGCCAGCAGTCTCCCGGGGGGCTATGAGCAGTTCTTC. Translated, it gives CASSLPGGYEQFF.

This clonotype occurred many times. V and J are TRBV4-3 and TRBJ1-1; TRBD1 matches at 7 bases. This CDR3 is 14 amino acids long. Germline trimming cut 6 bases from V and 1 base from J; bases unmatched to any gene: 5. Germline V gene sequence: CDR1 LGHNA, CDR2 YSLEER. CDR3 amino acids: CASSFRGPNTEAFF. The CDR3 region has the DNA TGCGCCAGCAGTTTTAGGGGGCCGAACACTGAAGCTTTCTTT.

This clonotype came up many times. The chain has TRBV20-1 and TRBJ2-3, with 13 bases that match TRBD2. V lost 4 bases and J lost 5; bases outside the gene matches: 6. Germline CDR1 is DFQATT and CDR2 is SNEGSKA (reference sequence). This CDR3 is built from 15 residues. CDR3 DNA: TGCAGTGCTACTGGACTAGCGGGGGTCGGAGATACGCAGTATTTT. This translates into CSATGLAGVGDTQYF.

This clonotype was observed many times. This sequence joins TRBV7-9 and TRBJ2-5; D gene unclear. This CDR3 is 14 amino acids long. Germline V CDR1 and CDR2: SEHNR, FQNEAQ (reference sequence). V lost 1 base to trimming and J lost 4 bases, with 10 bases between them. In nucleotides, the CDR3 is TGTGCCAGCAGCTTAGAAACAGCCGGAGAGACCCAGTACTTC. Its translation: CASSLETAGETQYF. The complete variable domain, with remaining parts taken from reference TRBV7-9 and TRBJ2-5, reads DTGVSQNPRHKITKRGQNVTFRCDPISEHNRLYWYRQTLGQGPEFLTYFQNEAQLEKSRLLSDRFSAERPKGSFSTLEIQRTEQGDSAMYLCASSLETAGETQYFGPGTRLLVL.

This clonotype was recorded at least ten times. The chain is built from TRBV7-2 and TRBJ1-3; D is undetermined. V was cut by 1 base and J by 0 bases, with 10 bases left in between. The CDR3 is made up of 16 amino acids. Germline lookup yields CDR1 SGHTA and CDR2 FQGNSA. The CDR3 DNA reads TGTGCCAGCAGCTTAGAGTTTGCAGCCTCTGGAAACACCATATATTTT. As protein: CASSLEFAASGNTIYF.

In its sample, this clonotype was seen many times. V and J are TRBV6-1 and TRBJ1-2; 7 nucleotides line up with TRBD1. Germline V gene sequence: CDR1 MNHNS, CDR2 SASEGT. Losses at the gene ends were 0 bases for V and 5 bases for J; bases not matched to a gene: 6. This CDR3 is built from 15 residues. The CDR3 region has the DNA TGTGCCAGCAGTGAAGCTCCGACAGGGCAGTATGGCTACACCTTC. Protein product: CASSEAPTGQYGYTF.

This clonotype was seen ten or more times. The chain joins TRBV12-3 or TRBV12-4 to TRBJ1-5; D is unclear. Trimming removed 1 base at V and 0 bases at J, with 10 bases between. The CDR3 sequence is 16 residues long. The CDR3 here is CASSLGRAYSNQPQHF. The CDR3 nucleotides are TGTGCCAGCAGTTTAGGGAGGGCTTATAGCAATCAGCCCCAGCATTTT.

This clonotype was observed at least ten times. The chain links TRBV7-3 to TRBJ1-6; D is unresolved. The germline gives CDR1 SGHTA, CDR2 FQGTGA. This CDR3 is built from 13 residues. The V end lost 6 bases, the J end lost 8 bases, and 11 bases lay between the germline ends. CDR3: CASSRSRDSPLHF. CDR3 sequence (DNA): TGTGCCAGCAGTCGTTCCAGAGATTCACCCCTCCACTTT.

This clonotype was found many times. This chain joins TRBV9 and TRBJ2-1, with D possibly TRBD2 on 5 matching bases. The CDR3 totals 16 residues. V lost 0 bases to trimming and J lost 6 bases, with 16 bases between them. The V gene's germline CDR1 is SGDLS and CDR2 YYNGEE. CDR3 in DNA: TGTGCCAGCAGCGTAGGGACTGGGATGGACGGCAATGAGCAGTTCTTC. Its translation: CASSVGTGMDGNEQFF.

The CDR3, as DNA: TGTGCCATCAGCCGGGCGTATTCCGACGAGCAGTACTTC. Translating gives CAISRAYSDEQYF. The rearrangement links TRBV10-3 to TRBJ2-7, with D uncertain. Per the germline V gene, CDR1 is ENHRY and CDR2 is SYGVKD. This CDR3 has 13 amino acids. V was pared by 6 bases and J by 5 bases, with 14 bases between.

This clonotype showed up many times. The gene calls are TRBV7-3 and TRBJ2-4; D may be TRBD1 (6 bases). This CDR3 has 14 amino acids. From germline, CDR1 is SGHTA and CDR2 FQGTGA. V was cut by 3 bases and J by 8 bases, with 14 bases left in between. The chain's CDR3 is CASSFGQPGDIQYF. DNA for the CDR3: TGTGCCAGCAGCTTTGGACAGCCAGGAGACATTCAGTACTTC.

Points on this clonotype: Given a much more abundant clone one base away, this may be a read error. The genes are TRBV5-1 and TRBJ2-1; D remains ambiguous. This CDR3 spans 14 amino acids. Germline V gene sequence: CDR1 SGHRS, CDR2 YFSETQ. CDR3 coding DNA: TGCGCCAACAGCTTGGCCGCCCAGTACGATGAGCAGTTCTTC. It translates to CANSLAAQYDEQFF.

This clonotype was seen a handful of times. Written as DNA, the CDR3 is TGTGCCAGCAGTTACGGACAGGGTACTAATGAAAAACTGTTTTTT. It specifies CASSYGQGTNEKLFF. The chain employs TRBV6-5 and TRBJ1-4; 8 nucleotides align to TRBD1. With 2 bases clipped from V and 2 bases from J, the junction kept 1 base outside the gene matches. Germline assignment: CDR1 MNHEY and CDR2 SVGAGI. This CDR3 has 15 amino acids.